This T cell receptor (beta chain) was observed in a study of CD8+ T cells in alopecia areata. Study summary: For 6 to 18 months, tofacitinib was taken, and 6 months off drug followed. Severity of treated patients was scored by affected scalp percentage. Findings and limits, study-wide: Researchers reported that TCR sharing among patients proved less clear than in mice, possibly HLA-linked.

Treatment: oral pan-JAK inhibitor, 5-10 mg twice daily. CDR1 and CDR2 (germline): GTSNPN, SVGIG (reference sequence). V gave up 4 bases and J gave up 6 bases, with 8 bases separating them. The CDR3 is 11 amino acids. The sequencing template was cDNA reverse transcribed from extracted RNA. The protocol was immunoSEQ multiplex PCR, while the TCRdb copy is restricted to in-frame clones and leaves out a portion. The sample includes approximately 200,000 clones, approximately 47% seen only once; the top ten take around 2.8%. On this clone itself: The antigen remains unidentified.

Sequenced here: CD4+ T cells sorted from blood, sampled at approximately week 39, from a patient treated with tofacitinib. The gene calls are TRBV30 and TRBJ2-3; no clear D. The origin of this receptor is a human donor with alopecia areata. The CDR3 sequence is CAWTPRDTQYF. The CDR3 nucleotides are TGTGCCTGGACCCCCAGGGATACGCAGTATTTT.